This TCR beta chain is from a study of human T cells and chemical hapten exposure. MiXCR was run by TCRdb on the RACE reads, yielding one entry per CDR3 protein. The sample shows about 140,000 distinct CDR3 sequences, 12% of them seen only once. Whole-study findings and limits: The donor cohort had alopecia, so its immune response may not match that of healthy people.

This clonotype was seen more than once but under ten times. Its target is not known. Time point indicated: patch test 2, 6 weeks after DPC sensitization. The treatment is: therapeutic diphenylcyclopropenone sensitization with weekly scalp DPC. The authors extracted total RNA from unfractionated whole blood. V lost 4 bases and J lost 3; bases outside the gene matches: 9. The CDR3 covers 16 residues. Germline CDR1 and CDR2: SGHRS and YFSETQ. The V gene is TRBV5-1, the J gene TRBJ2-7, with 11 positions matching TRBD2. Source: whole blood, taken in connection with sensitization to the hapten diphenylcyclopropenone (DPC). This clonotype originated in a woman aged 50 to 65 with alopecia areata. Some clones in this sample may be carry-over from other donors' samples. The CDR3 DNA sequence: TGCGCCAGCAGCCCGGGACTAGCGGATGGATTCTACGAGCAGTACTTC. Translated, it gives CASSPGLADGFYEQYF.